The clone carrying this TCR beta chain was counted at least ten times. Its antigen is unidentified. This specimen comes from a study of T cells in Graves' hyperthyroidism and ophthalmopathy. Criteria for exclusion of patients were uncontrolled infection, other autoimmune disease, pregnancy or lactation. On the basis of clinical symptoms, serum thyroxine and TRAb, thyroid ultrasound and orbital computed tomography, diagnoses were made. This blood was taken when hyperthyroidism was first diagnosed, before any ophthalmopathy symptoms existed. CDR1 is SGHRS and CDR2 is YFSETQ in the germline V gene. The CDR3 spans 15 residues. The V gene end was trimmed by 1 base and the J gene end by 0 bases; junction bases not matched to a gene: 1. Study-level points and caveats: Most thyroid-expanded clonotypes above 0.001 were also found in blood.

What was amplified from RNA transcripts were TCR beta CDR3 regions. The HTBI primer set served for first-round RT-PCR of the TCR CDR3. TCRdb reprocessed the multiplex PCR reads via MiXCR and lists one record per CDR3 protein. Here the sample spans about 360,000 distinct CDR3 sequences, around 14% being singletons. The chain uses TRBV5-1 and TRBJ2-1; TRBD2 matches at 7 bases. The sequencing input was blood. The clonotype was recovered from a young woman with Graves' hyperthyroidism that later progressed to Graves' ophthalmopathy. CDR3 DNA sequence: TGCGCCAGCAGCTTGAAGCGGGGCTCCTACAATGAGCAGTTCTTC. Protein sequence: CASSLKRGSYNEQFF.